These T cell receptor beta chains were read from a single sample in a study of control samples from healthy donors and cancer patients. This table comes from immunoSEQ multiplex PCR, and its TCRdb copy is limited to in-frame clones, with some not included. The sample shows roughly 370,000 clones, more than 80% of them seen only once. Sequencing was done on a sample of PBMCs. The receptors come from a man in his forties with head and neck cancer. Each CDR3 is given with its conserved first and last residue. Fields, in order: J gene, D gene, clone size, V gene, CDR3 DNA, CDR3 protein. D genes are given only for firm matches. Some rows mark clone size as missing; the rest say once, few, many or name a class of expanded clone.

J: TRBJ2-3
D: TRBD2
size: NA
V: TRBV5-1
DNA: TGCGCCAGCAGCGAGGGACTAGCGGACGGCACAGATACGCAGTATTTT
CDR3: CASSEGLADGTDTQYF

J: TRBJ1-6
D: NA
size: NA
V: TRBV7-2
DNA: TGTGCCAGCAGCTTAGACTATAATTCACCCCTCCACTTT
CDR3: CASSLDYNSPLHF

J: TRBJ1-2
D: NA
size: few
V: TRBV19
DNA: TGTGCCAGTAGAAGGGTTGTAAACTATGGCTACACCTTC
CDR3: CASRRVVNYGYTF

J: TRBJ1-1
D: NA
size: NA
V: TRBV4-1
DNA: TGCGCCAGCAGCCAAGAAACGGGAAGGAACACTGAAGCTTTCTTT
CDR3: CASSQETGRNTEAFF

J: TRBJ2-7
D: NA
size: NA
V: TRBV5-1
DNA: TGCGCCAGCAGCTTGGGGGGTCGTGTCCACGAGCAGTACTTC
CDR3: CASSLGGRVHEQYF

J: TRBJ1-5
D: NA
size: NA
V: TRBV30
DNA: TGTGCCTGGAGTCCTAGCAATCAGCCCCAGCATTTT
CDR3: CAWSPSNQPQHF

J: TRBJ1-1
D: NA
size: NA
V: TRBV7-2
DNA: TGTGCCAGCAGCTTCGAGATGCACACTGAAGCTTTCTTT
CDR3: CASSFEMHTEAFF

J: TRBJ2-1
D: TRBD2
size: NA
V: TRBV27
DNA: TGTGCCAGCAGTCCTACCTCTAGCGGCTACAATGAGCAGTTCTTC
CDR3: CASSPTSSGYNEQFF

J: TRBJ1-1
D: NA
size: NA
V: TRBV5-4
DNA: TGTGCCAGCAGCCTGAATAGAGCTACTGAAGCTTTCTTT
CDR3: CASSLNRATEAFF

J: TRBJ2-1
D: NA
size: NA
V: TRBV19
DNA: TGTGCCAGTAGTATAGGAACTCCCAATGAGCAGTTCTTC
CDR3: CASSIGTPNEQFF

J: TRBJ1-4
D: NA
size: NA
V: TRBV23-1
DNA: TGCGCCAGCAGTCCTGGGGGGTTAGATGAAAAACTGTTTTTT
CDR3: CASSPGGLDEKLFF

J: TRBJ1-4
D: TRBD1
size: NA
V: TRBV10-2
DNA: TGCGCCAGCAGTGAGTCTGACCCAGGGGGAAGTGAAAAACTGTTTTTT
CDR3: CASSESDPGGSEKLFF

J: TRBJ1-4
D: NA
size: few
V: TRBV4-2
DNA: TGTGCCAGCAGCCAGCGGATGGAGGAATGGGGACTGTTTTTT
CDR3: CASSQRMEEWGLFF

J: TRBJ1-3
D: TRBD1
size: NA
V: TRBV7-9
DNA: TGTGGAGGGGGCGCTTCTGGAAACACCATATATTTT
CDR3: CGGGASGNTIYF

J: TRBJ2-7
D: NA
size: NA
V: TRBV30
DNA: TGTGCCTGGAGTGACCGCTCCTACGAGCAGTACTTC
CDR3: CAWSDRSYEQYF

J: TRBJ2-3
D: NA
size: NA
V: TRBV5-1
DNA: TGCGCCAGCAGCGGATTGAGAGGATCCACAGATACGCAGTATTTT
CDR3: CASSGLRGSTDTQYF

J: TRBJ2-2
D: NA
size: NA
V: TRBV6-1
DNA: TGTGCCAGCAGTGAAGGGTTGGGGGCGGTCGGGGAGCTGTTTTTT
CDR3: CASSEGLGAVGELFF

J: TRBJ1-6
D: NA
size: few
V: TRBV7-2
DNA: TGTGCCAGCAGTCTCCTAGGACAGTTCGATAGCTCCTATAATTCACCCCTCCACTTT
CDR3: CASSLLGQFDSSYNSPLHF

J: TRBJ2-7
D: TRBD1
size: NA
V: TRBV3-1/TRBV3-2
DNA: TGTGCCAGCAGCGCTCTCCGATTTGGGGACAGGGGTCACGAGCAGTACTTC
CDR3: CASSALRFGDRGHEQYF

J: TRBJ2-2
D: TRBD1
size: NA
V: TRBV19
DNA: TGTGCCAGTAGTACCGGGACAGGGGGCCGCACCGGGGAGCTGTTTTTT
CDR3: CASSTGTGGRTGELFF

J: TRBJ1-6
D: NA
size: NA
V: TRBV30
DNA: TGTGCCTGGAGCCTTGCCGGGGGCGGCCTCTCACCCCTCCACTTT
CDR3: CAWSLAGGGLSPLHF

J: TRBJ2-2
D: NA
size: NA
V: TRBV19
DNA: TGTGCCAGTAGTATGCCCCGGACACTGAACACCGGGGAGCTGTTTTTT
CDR3: CASSMPRTLNTGELFF

J: TRBJ1-1
D: TRBD1
size: NA
V: TRBV19
DNA: TGTGCCAGTAGACCCTCTGGACAGGGGAACACTGAAGCTTTCTTT
CDR3: CASRPSGQGNTEAFF